Below, 4 T cell receptor beta chains from the same sample are listed, as sequenced in a study of regulatory T cells in long-lasting Graves disease. Time point defined: newly diagnosed GD, antithyroid drugs for less than 3 months. Generation of the TCR library employed RNA extracted from PBMCs. Arm-PCR of CDR3 regions and iRepertoire HTBI primers were the basis on which TCR beta libraries were built. From the multiplex PCR reads, TCRdb called clonotypes with MiXCR, one entry per CDR3 protein. The repertoire includes a few hundred thousand distinct CDR3 sequences, roughly 15% of them detected once, and about 7.6% sits in the top ten. These records were also assigned to another study, of T cells in Graves' hyperthyroidism and ophthalmopathy.

Sequencing used peripheral blood mononuclear cells (PBMCs), obtained at new diagnosis, from a patient treated with antithyroid drugs. Every receptor here comes from a middle-aged woman with Graves disease.

This clonotype has a count of ten or more. The chain uses TRBV7-2 and TRBJ2-3; D not resolved. This CDR3 has 14 amino acids. Germline lookup yields CDR1 SGHTA and CDR2 FQGNSA. V was trimmed by 1 base and J by 1 base, leaving 6 bases between them. CDR3 coding DNA: TGTGCCAGCAGCTTAGACGGACGCACAGATACGCAGTATTTT. Translation gives CASSLDGRTDTQYF. Full variable domain (rest looked up from reference TRBV7-2 and TRBJ2-3): GAGVSQSPSNKVTEKGKDVELRCDPISGHTALYWYRQSLGQGLEFLIYFQGNSAPDKSGLPSDRFSAERTGGSVSTLTIQRTQQEDSAVYLCASSLDGRTDTQYFGPGTRLTVL.

This clonotype was recorded many times. The chain joins TRBV27 to TRBJ2-5; 11 bases agree with TRBD2. This CDR3 spans 15 amino acids. The ends lost 2 bases at V and 5 bases at J; junction bases unmatched: 4. Per germline, CDR1 MNHEY and CDR2 SMNVEV (reference sequence). CDR3 coding DNA: TGTGCCAGCAGTTTAATTACTAGCGGGAGTGAGACCCAGTACTTC. Its protein product is CASSLITSGSETQYF.

The chain is built from TRBV5-8 and TRBJ1-3; D unresolved. The V gene's germline CDR1 is SGHTS and CDR2 YDEGEE. The CDR3 runs 14 residues. V gave up 0 bases and J gave up 3 bases, with 7 bases separating them. CDR3 coding DNA: TGTGCCAGCAGCTTGGGCAGCCGTGGAAACACCATATATTTT. This encodes CASSLGSRGNTIYF.

This clonotype has more than one count but fewer than ten. The chain employs TRBV5-1 and TRBJ2-4; 12 bases map to TRBD2. The CDR3 has 14 amino acids. Germline CDR1 reads SGHRS; CDR2 reads YFSETQ. V shed 4 bases and J 8 bases; nucleotides not matched to a gene: 4. This chain's CDR3 is CASSMGLAGDIQYF. The CDR3 nucleotides read TGCGCCAGCAGCATGGGACTAGCGGGTGACATTCAGTACTTC.